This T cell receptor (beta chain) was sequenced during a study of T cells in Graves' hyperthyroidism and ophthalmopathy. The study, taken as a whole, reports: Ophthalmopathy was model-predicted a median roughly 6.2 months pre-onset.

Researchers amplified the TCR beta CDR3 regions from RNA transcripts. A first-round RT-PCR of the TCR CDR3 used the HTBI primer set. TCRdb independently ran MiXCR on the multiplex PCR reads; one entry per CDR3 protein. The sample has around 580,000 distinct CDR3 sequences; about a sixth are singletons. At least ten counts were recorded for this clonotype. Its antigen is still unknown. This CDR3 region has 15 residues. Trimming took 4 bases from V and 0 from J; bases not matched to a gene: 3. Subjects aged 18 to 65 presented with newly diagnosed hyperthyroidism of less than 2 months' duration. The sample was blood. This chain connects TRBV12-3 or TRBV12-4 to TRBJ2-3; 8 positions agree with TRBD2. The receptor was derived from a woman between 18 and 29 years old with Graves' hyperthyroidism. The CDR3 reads CASSSVAGSTDTQYF. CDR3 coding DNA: TGTGCCAGCAGTTCGGTAGCGGGAAGCACAGATACGCAGTATTTT.